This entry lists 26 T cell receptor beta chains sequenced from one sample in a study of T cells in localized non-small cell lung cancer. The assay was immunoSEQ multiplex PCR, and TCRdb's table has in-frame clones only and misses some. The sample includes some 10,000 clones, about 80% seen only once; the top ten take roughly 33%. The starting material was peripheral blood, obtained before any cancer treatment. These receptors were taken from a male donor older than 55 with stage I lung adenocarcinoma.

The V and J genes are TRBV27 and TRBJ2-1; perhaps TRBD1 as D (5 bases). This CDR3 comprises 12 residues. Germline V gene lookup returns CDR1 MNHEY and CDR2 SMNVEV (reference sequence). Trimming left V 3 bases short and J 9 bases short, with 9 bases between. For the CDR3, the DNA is TGTGCCAGCAGTTTCCAGGGCCGTGAGCAGTTCTTC. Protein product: CASSFQGREQFF.

The CDR3 loop reads CASSFPRRQETQYF. In nucleotides, the CDR3 is TGTGCCAGCAGCTTCCCACGGCGCCAAGAGACCCAGTACTTC. J is TRBJ2-5 and V is TRBV7-2; D gene uncertain. The CDR3 has 14 residues. Trimming took 3 bases from V and 1 from J, leaving 9 bases between them. Germline-derived CDR1 and CDR2 are SGHTA and FQGNSA.

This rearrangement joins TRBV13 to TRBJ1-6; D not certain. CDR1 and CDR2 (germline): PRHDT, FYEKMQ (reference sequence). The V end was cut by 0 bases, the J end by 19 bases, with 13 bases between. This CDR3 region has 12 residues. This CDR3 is CASSLGAGKVHF. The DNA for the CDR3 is TGTGCCAGCAGCTTAGGGGCCGGGAAGGTGCACTTT.

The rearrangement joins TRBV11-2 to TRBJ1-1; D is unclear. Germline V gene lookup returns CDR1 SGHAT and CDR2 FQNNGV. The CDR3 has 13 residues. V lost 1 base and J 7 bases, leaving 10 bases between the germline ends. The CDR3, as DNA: TGTGCCAGCAGCTTAGTGGAAAGCTTTGAAGCTTTCTTT. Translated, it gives CASSLVESFEAFF.

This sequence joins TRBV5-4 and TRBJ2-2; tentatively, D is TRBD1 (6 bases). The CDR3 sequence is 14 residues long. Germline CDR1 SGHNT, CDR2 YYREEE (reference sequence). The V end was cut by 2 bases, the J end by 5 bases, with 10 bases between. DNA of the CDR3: TGTGCCAGCAGCTTATTGGGGGCGACCGGGGAGCTGTTTTTT. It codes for CASSLLGATGELFF.

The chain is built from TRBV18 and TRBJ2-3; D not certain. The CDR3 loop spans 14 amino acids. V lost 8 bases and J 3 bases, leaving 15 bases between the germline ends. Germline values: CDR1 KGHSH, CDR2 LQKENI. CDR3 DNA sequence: TGTGCCAGCACCACAACGGCTGGGACAGATACGCAGTATTTT. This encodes CASTTTAGTDTQYF.

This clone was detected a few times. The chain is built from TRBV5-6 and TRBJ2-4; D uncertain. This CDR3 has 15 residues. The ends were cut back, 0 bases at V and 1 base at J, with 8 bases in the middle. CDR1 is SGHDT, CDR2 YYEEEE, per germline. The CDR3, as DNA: TGTGCCAGCAGCTTGGCCCCCGTCGCCAAAAACATTCAGTACTTC. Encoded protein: CASSLAPVAKNIQYF.

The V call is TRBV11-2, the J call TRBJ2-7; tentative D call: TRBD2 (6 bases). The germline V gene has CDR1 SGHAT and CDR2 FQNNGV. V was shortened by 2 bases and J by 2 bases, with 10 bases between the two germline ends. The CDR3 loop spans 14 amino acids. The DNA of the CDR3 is TGTGCCAGCAGCTTATTGGGGGGTACCTACGAGCAGTACTTC. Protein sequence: CASSLLGGTYEQYF.

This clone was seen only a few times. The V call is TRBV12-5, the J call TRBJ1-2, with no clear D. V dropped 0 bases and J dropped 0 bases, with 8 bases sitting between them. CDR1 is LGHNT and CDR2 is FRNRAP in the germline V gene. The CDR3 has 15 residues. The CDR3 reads CASGLVRGANYGYTF. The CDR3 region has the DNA TGTGCTAGTGGTTTGGTACGTGGCGCTAACTATGGCTACACCTTC.

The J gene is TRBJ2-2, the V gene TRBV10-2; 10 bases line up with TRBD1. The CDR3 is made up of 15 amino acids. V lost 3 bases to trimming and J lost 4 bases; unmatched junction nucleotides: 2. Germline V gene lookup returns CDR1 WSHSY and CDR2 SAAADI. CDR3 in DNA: TGCGCCAGCAGTGATGGACAGGGGGGCACCGGGGAGCTGTTTTTT. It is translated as CASSDGQGGTGELFF.

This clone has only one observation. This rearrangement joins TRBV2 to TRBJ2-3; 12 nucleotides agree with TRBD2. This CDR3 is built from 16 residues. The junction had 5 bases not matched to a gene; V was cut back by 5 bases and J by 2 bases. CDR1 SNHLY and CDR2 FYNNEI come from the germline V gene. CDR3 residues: CASSSRLAGVTDTQYF. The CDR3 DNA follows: TGTGCCAGCAGTTCTCGACTAGCGGGGGTCACAGATACGCAGTATTTT.

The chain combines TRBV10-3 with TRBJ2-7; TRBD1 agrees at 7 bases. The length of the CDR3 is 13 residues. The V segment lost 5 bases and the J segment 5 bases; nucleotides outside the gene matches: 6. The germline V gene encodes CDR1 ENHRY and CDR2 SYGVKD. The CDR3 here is CAISSQGTDEQYF. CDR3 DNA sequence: TGTGCCATCAGTTCACAGGGGACCGACGAGCAGTACTTC.

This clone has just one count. The CDR3 DNA reads as TGTGCCAGCAGCTTAGGGAGAAGGGTGGTGAACAATGAGCAGTTCTTC. It yields the protein CASSLGRRVVNNEQFF. V and J are TRBV7-2 and TRBJ2-1; D is unresolved. This CDR3 comprises 16 residues. Trimming removed 1 base from V and 5 bases from J, with 15 bases in between. CDR1 is SGHTA, CDR2 FQGNSA, per germline.

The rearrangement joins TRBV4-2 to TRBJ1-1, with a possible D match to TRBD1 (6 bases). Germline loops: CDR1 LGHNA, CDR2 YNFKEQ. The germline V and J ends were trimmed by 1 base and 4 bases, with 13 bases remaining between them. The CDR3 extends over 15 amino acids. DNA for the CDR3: TGTGCCAGCAGCCAAGTCGGGGGCGGAAGCACTGAAGCTTTCTTT. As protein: CASSQVGGGSTEAFF.

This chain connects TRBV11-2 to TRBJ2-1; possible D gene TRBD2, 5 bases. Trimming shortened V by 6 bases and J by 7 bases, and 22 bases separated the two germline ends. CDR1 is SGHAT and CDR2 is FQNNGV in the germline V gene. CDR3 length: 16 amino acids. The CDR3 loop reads CASSIERPPLGNEQFF. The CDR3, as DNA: TGTGCCAGCAGTATCGAGCGGCCTCCCCTTGGTAATGAGCAGTTCTTC.

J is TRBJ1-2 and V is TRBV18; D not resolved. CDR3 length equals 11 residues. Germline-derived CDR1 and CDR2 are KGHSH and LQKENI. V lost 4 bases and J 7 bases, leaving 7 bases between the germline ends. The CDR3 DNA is TGTGCCAGCTCACGGTCGGTTGGCTACACCTTC. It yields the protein CASSRSVGYTF.

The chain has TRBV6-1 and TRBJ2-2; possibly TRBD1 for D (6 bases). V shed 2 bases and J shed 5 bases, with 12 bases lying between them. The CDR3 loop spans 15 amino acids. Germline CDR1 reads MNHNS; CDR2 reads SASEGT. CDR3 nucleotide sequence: TGTGCCAGCAGTGAATTCGGACAGATTACCGGGGAGCTGTTTTTT. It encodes CASSEFGQITGELFF.

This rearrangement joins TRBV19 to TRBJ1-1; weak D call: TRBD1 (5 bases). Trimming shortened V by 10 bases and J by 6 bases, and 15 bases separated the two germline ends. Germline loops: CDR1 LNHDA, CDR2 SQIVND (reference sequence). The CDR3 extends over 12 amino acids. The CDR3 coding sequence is TGTGCCACATCAGGAGGGGACCCTGAAGCTTTCTTT. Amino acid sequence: CATSGGDPEAFF.

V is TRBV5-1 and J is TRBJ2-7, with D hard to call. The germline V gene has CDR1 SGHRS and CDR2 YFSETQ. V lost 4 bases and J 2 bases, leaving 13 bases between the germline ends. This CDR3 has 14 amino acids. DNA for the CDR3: TGCGCCAGCAGCCCCCGCCGGGCTACCTACGAGCAGTACTTC. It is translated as CASSPRRATYEQYF.

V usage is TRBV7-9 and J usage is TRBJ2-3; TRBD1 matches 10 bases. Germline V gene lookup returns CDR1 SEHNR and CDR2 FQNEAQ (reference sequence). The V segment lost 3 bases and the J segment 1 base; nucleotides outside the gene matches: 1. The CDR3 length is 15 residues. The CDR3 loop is CASSFGTGGTDTQYF. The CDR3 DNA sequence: TGTGCCAGCAGCTTCGGGACAGGGGGCACAGATACGCAGTATTTT. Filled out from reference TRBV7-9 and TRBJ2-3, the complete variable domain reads DTGVSQNPRHKITKRGQNVTFRCDPISEHNRLYWYRQTLGQGPEFLTYFQNEAQLEKSRLLSDRFSAERPKGSFSTLEIQRTEQGDSAMYLCASSFGTGGTDTQYFGPGTRLTVL.

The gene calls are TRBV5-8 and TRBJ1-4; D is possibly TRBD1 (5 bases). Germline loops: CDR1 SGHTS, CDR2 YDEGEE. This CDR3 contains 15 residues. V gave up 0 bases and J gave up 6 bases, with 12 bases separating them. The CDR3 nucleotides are TGTGCCAGCAGCTTGGAGGGGACGGCTTATGAAAAACTGTTTTTT. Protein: CASSLEGTAYEKLFF.

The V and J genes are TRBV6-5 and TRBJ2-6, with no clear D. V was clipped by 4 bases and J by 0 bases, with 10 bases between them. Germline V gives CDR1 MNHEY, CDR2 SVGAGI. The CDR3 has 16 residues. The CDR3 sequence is CASSLGQYSGANVLTF. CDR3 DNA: TGTGCCAGCAGTTTGGGCCAGTACTCTGGGGCCAACGTCCTGACTTTC.

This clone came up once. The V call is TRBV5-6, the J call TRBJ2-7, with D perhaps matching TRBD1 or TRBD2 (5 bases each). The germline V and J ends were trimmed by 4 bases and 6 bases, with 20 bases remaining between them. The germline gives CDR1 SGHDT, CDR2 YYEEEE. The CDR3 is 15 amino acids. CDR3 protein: CASSIDRDVFSEQYF. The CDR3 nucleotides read TGTGCCAGCAGCATTGACCGGGACGTCTTCTCCGAGCAGTACTTC.

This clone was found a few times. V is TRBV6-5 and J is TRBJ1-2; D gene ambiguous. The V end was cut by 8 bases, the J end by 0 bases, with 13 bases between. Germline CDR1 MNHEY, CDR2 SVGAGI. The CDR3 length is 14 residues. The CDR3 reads CASWGAATNYGYTF. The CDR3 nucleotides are TGTGCCAGCTGGGGAGCTGCAACTAACTATGGCTACACCTTC.

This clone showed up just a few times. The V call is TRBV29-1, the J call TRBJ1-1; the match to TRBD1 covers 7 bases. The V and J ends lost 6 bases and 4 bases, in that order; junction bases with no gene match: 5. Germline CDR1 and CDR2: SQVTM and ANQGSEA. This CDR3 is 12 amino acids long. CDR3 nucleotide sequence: TGCAGCGTCAACAGGGGAAGCACTGAAGCTTTCTTT. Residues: CSVNRGSTEAFF.

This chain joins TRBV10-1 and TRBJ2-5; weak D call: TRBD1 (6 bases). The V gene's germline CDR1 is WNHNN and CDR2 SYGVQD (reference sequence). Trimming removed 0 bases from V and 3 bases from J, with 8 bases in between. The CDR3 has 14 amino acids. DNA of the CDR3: TGCGCCAGCAGTGAGTCCGGGACAAAAGAGACCCAGTACTTC. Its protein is CASSESGTKETQYF.